This T cell receptor beta chain emerged from a study of blood T cell repertoires in COVID-19 (dated by TCRdb to 2018 to 2020). Background for the entire study: The collaborator samples originated in the United States, Italy and Spain and spanned the acute and convalescent phases of COVID-19. The material from the prospective study consisted of cDNA or gDNA derived from T cells, B-cell-depleted T cells, or PBMCs. Subjects who had been exposed to COVID-19, were actively infected with it, or had recovered from it provided the deeply sampled blood TCRbeta repertoires that made up the dataset. A freely available public database, intended as a resource for researchers studying the immune response to SARS-CoV-2, is where the repertoires were released. Samples were obtained from the ongoing ImmuneRACE study (first 160 participants) and from 1,200 or so subjects provided by 6 global collaborators. A de-identified subject ID, COVID-19 status, age in years and sex were almost always included in the sample metadata. HLA class I and class II types, where available, came from metadata supplied by the sample provider rather than from assay-based typing.

Broader findings and caveats from the paper: The amount of clinical and demographic metadata varied by source and participant and was provided uncurated.

CDR1 and CDR2, looked up from the germline V gene, are ENHRY and SYGVKD. V is trimmed back by 7 bases and J by 7 bases, and the junction contains 9 bases that no gene match accounts for. Counted from cysteine to phenylalanine, this CDR3 has 14 amino acids. This entry keeps only the CDR3 DNA: 42 bases, framed from base 1. TCRbeta CDR3 regions were amplified from genomic DNA using the immunoSEQ Assay, a bias-controlled multiplex PCR. The paper's processing steps were these. The number of nucleated cells in each sample was estimated from the amplification of reference gene primers within the assay. To quantify the absolute abundance of each unique TCRbeta CDR3 rearrangement, sequence reads were collapsed and filtered. For each sample, productive Simpson clonality was calculated as the square root of Simpson's diversity index over productive rearrangements. The table was pulled from immuneACCESS by TCRdb, which kept in-frame rearrangements only. Such tables lose some clones; where checked, under half of the loss comes from unresolved V genes, and the rest has no known cause. V, J and clone size reflect that table, while D and trimming were determined from the DNA. The sample profile shows about 130,000 clones; 70% to 80% of them were found once. The ten largest clones take up 5% of the sample.

Details on this clone: The specificity of this receptor is unknown. Nothing much larger sits one base from this clone, and base qualities are not available.

One collaborating source in Seattle enrolled patients during active infection and followed them longitudinally through the course of disease. Collaborating institutions collected whole blood in K2EDTA tubes following their own protocols. For TCRbeta analysis, collaborators shipped samples in one of three forms: frozen whole blood, isolated PBMCs, or DNA extracted from either of those sample types. This receptor was obtained from a woman in her sixties or seventies with COVID-19, enrolled during active disease. Sequences were obtained from peripheral blood. This sequence uses TRBV10-3 and TRBJ1-2, and 10 bases in between align with TRBD1. The sequenced DNA is TGTGCCATCACGGAGGACAGGGGGTGGGGTGGCTACACCTTC. This codes for CAITEDRGWGGYTF.